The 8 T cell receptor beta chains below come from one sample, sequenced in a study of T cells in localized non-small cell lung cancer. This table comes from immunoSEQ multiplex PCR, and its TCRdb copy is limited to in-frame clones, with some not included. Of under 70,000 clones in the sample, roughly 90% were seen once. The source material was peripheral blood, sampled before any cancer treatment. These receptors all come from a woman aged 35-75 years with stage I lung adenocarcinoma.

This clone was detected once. The CDR3 nucleotides are TGTGCCAGTAAGGTCCCCGGACAGGGTGGGAATGAGCAGTTCTTC. Translating it yields CASKVPGQGGNEQFF. V usage is TRBV19 and J usage is TRBJ2-1; the match to TRBD1 covers 8 bases. CDR1 is LNHDA, CDR2 SQIVND, per germline (reference sequence). The CDR3 is 15 amino acids. With 7 bases clipped from V and 7 bases from J, the junction kept 12 bases outside the gene matches.

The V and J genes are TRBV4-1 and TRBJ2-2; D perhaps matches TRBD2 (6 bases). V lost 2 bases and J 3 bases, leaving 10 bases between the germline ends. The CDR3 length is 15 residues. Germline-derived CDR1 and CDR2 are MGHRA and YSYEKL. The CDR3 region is CASSQRRGYTGELFF. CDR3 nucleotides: TGCGCCAGCAGCCAACGCCGGGGGTACACCGGGGAGCTGTTTTTT.

The chain's CDR3 is CASSVAPTGPPAGTQYF. The CDR3, as DNA: TGTGCCAGCAGCGTAGCCCCTACAGGACCCCCGGCGGGGACCCAGTACTTC. The genes are TRBV9 and TRBJ2-5, with D perhaps being TRBD1 or TRBD2 (5 bases each). Germline values: CDR1 SGDLS, CDR2 YYNGEE. Trimming shortened V by 0 bases and J by 7 bases, and 22 bases separated the two germline ends. The CDR3 has 17 amino acids.

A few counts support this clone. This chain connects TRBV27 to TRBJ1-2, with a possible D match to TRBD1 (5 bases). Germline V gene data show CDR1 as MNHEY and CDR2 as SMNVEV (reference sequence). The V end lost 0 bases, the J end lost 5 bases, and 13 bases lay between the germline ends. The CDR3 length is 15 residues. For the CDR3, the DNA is TGTGCCAGCAGTTTATCGAGTGTCGGGGGGTATGGCTACACCTTC. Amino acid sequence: CASSLSSVGGYGYTF.

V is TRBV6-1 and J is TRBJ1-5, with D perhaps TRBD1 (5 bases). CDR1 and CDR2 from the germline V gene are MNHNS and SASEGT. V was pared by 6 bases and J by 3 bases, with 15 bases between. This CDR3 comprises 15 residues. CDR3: CASSPGRGYNQPQHF. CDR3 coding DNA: TGTGCCAGCAGCCCGGGACGGGGGTACAATCAGCCCCAGCATTTT.

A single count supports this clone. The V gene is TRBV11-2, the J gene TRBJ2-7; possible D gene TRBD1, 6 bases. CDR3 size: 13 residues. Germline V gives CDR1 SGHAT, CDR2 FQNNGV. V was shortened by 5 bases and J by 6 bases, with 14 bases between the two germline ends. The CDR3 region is CASSPITGTEQYF. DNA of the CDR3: TGTGCCAGCAGCCCAATTACAGGGACCGAGCAGTACTTC. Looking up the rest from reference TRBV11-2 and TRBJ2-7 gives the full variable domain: EAGVAQSPRYKIIEKRQSVAFWCNPISGHATLYWYQQILGQGPKLLIQFQNNGVVDDSQLPKDRFSAERLKGVDSTLKIQPAKLEDSAVYLCASSPITGTEQYFGPGTRLTVT.

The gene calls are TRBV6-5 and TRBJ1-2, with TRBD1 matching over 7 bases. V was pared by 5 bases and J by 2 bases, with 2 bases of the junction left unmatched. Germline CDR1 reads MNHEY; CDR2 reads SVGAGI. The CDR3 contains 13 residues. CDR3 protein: CASSRDSNYGYTF. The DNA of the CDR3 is TGTGCCAGCAGTAGGGACAGCAACTATGGCTACACCTTC.

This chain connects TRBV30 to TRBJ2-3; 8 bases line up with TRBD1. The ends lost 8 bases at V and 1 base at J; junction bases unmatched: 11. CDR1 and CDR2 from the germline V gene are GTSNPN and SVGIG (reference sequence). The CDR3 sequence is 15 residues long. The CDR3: CALSGKGQGTDTQYF. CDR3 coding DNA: TGTGCCCTCTCGGGGAAGGGACAGGGCACAGATACGCAGTATTTT.